This TCR beta chain was sequenced for a study of technical replicates of blood from a few donors. Sequencing was performed with immunoSEQ multiplex PCR; in TCRdb, only in-frame clones are kept and a portion is missing. The sample consists of roughly 48,000 clones, about 94% of them appearing once. The CDR3 runs 16 residues. CDR1 and CDR2 (germline): MRHNA, SNTAGT. V shed 0 bases, J shed 4 bases, and the junction held 5 bases outside the gene matches. In this sample, this clone turned up a few times. This sequence originates from a human donor in good health. Some clones in this sample may be carry-over from other donors' samples. V is TRBV6-4 and J is TRBJ2-3; 9 bases are a match to TRBD1. Sequencing was carried out using PBMCs. CDR3 DNA: TGTGCCAGCAGTGACTCAACGGGACAGGGTGCAGATACGCAGTATTTT. It is translated as CASSDSTGQGADTQYF.